This T cell receptor beta chain is from a study of regulatory T cells in long-lasting Graves disease. This clonotype was seen many times. The time point denotes: newly diagnosed GD, antithyroid drugs for less than 3 months. With RNA extracted from PBMCs as input, the TCR library was made. V gave up 1 base and J gave up 6 bases, with 9 bases separating them. This CDR3 region has 13 residues. The germline CDR1 and CDR2 sequences are LNHNV and YYDKDF (reference sequence). Building the TCR beta libraries relied on iRepertoire HTBI primers, and CDR3 regions underwent Arm-PCR. One entry per CDR3 protein, called by TCRdb with MiXCR from the multiplex PCR reads. Of hundreds of thousands of distinct CDR3 sequences listed, approximately 12% are singletons. These same records also appear under a second study, on T cells in Graves' hyperthyroidism and ophthalmopathy. That investigation notes: Ophthalmopathy and stable hyperthyroidism were separated by a 13 V-J model.

Sequencing was performed on peripheral blood mononuclear cells (PBMCs), taken at new diagnosis, from a patient treated with antithyroid drugs. The clonotype originates from a man aged 25-45 years with Graves disease. This sequence joins TRBV15 and TRBJ1-2, with D tentatively TRBD1 (6 bases). The CDR3 reads CATSRGGGNGYTF. The CDR3 coding sequence is TGTGCCACCAGCAGAGGAGGGGGTAATGGCTACACCTTC.